This T cell receptor beta chain was documented in a study of shared clonotypes between healthy human individuals (dated by TCRdb to 2018 to 2021). Regarding the complete study: A couple of women and a few men aged 18 to 49 years were included in the cohort. For each donor, CD4 naive and CD4 memory were each given three plates, CD8 naive was given two plates, and CD8 memory was given one plate. To estimate repertoire size and how much clonotypes are shared between individuals, the study performed deep sequencing of blood TCR repertoires from a few healthy adults. Different laboratories and diverse techniques were used to prepare libraries and sequence TCR repertoires, to increase sequencing depth and limit assay-specific biases. Leukapheresis yielded between about 0.85 and 9.5 billion PBMCs per donor.

What the work shows at the level of the full study, not this receptor alone: Across four donors, about 5% of naive CD4, 3% to 3.5% of naive CD8, roughly 2.3% of memory CD4, and roughly 0.4% of memory CD8 clonotypes were shared. Because the study included only a small number of donors, the genetic and exposure-history diversity represented was limited. Based on pairwise subsampling, the degree of clonotype sharing among donors was expected to be affected by sequencing depth. Higher generation probabilities were observed for clonotypes shared by all four sorted-subset donors than for non-shared clonotypes. Only blood was sampled, and tissue TCR repertoires likely differ from those in blood. Naive subsets generally had larger estimated clonotype richness than memory subsets did. Incomplete sequencing was indicated by rarefaction of sorted-subset datasets, despite the large sequencing depth.

To note about this clone: Its target antigen remains unknown. It has no much larger one-base neighbor in the sample; base qualities were not kept. Other DNA variants within this sample encode the same CDR3.

Deletion took 3 bases off V and 1 base off J, with a span of 6 bases between the germline ends. Including cysteine and phenylalanine, the CDR3 has 14 amino acids. Only the CDR3 region is kept as DNA, spanning 42 bases read in frame from base 1. The CDR1 and CDR2 encoded by the germline V gene are SGHVS and FNYEAQ. Using the deep immunoSEQ assay, multiplex PCR amplified TCR CDR3 regions from genomic DNA. Extracted genomic DNA from each cell subset was spread evenly across all wells of several immunoSEQ 96-well plates, with each plate serving as a replicate. For sorted subsets, approximately 210 ng of genomic DNA, equivalent to 25,000 to 35,000 T cell genomes, went into each replicate PCR. Purified libraries were measured with a Qubit 3.0 fluorometer, size-checked on a Bioanalyzer 2100, and measured again with the KAPA Library Quantification kit. Every immunoSEQ 96-well plate was sequenced on a separate single-read 150-cycle Illumina NextSeq 550 flow cell. In the original analysis: Because only junctional sequences without quality scores were contained in the immunoSEQ output, filtering matching that applied to full-length reads could not be performed. Sequences were annotated with PyIR, a Python wrapper for IgBLAST v1.9, and V/J genes and CDR3 were assigned using IMGT germline references. Reads were removed for weak V/J assignments (E-value above 1e-6), missing CDR3, stop codons, out-of-frame junctions, or ambiguous translated residues. V3J clonotypes were defined by identical inferred V gene, J gene, and CDR3 amino acid sequence. Percentage overlap between repertoires was calculated by dividing the number of shared unique clonotypes by the size of the smaller repertoire. Repertoire richness was assessed with RTK rarefaction, the Chao1 estimator, and Recon v2.1 estimates of unobserved clonotypes. OLGA was used to compute generation probabilities for all TCRbeta clonotypes that the gDNA method yielded from several donors. TCRdb provides this immuneACCESS table in a form limited to in-frame rearrangements. Some clones are lacking; in checked studies, under half of them reflect an unresolved V gene, and why the rest are absent is not known. D and trimming come from the DNA, and the V and J calls and clone size come from that table. This sample holds roughly 2 million clones; approximately 96% were observed only once. Roughly 0.13% of the sample is in the top ten clones.

Healthy HIV-negative adults with no recently reported acute infections or vaccinations were included as donors. Every donor was a Caucasian adult residing in Nashville, Tennessee, USA. Magnetic negative selection was used to enrich CD4+ T cells, after which naive cells were positively selected on CD45RA and the negative fraction became the memory subset. After blood collection by leukapheresis, PBMCs were isolated using Ficoll-Histopaque density gradient centrifugation and then cryopreserved in the vapor phase of liquid nitrogen. Analytical flow cytometry was used to check the purity and quantity of each magnetically sorted T cell population. Genomic DNA was isolated from every sorted fraction and measured by UV absorbance on a Nanodrop 2000c.

Here the chain combines TRBV7-6 and TRBJ2-2, with no reliable assignment of the D segment. This receptor was taken from a man between 18 and 35 years old in good health. What was sequenced was naive CD4+ T cells sorted from blood. This specimen's cell subset or site label, interpreted: CD45RA+ positively selected. The CDR3 is CASSFLRNTGELFF. The bases read TGTGCCAGCAGCTTTTTGAGGAACACCGGGGAGCTGTTTTTT.